These T cell receptor beta chains were read from a single sample in a study of T cell responses to AZD1222 COVID-19 vaccine. The data were produced by immunoSEQ multiplex PCR, yet TCRdb's version contains in-frame clones alone and is incomplete. In the table there are about 150,000 clones, 90% of which are singletons. Sequencing was performed on peripheral blood, taken on day 0 of AZD1222 vaccination. These receptors were taken from an adult in good health. Each CDR3 is given with its conserved first and last residue. The D gene is left open where the match is weak. Clone size, where shown, is once, few, many, or a class for clones that have expanded.

cdr3_aa | d_call | clone_size | j_call | v_call | cdr3_length
CASTKRTNEAFF | NA | NA | TRBJ1-1 | TRBV7-9 | 12
CASSYLDRGTYEQYF | TRBD1 | NA | TRBJ2-7 | TRBV28 | 15
CASSDNVGTGNGYTF | TRBD1 | NA | TRBJ1-2 | TRBV2 | 15
CAWSVGGDTYEQYF | NA | NA | TRBJ2-7 | TRBV30 | 14
CASSLANRGWITEAFF | TRBD1 | NA | TRBJ1-1 | TRBV5-6 | 16
CSVELTSGSATGELFF | TRBD2 | NA | TRBJ2-2 | TRBV29-1 | 16
CATSDRRTGLRELFF | TRBD1 | NA | TRBJ2-2 | TRBV24-1 | 15
CASSQGAGSRPEAFF | NA | NA | TRBJ1-1 | TRBV4-2 | 15
CASSLWGRGREQYF | TRBD1 | NA | TRBJ2-7 | TRBV5-5 | 14
CASSLGPSPPKEGAFF | NA | few | TRBJ1-1 | TRBV7-9 | 16
CASRSEGTGFYEQYF | TRBD1 | NA | TRBJ2-7 | TRBV27 | 15
CASSQTGVDGTIYF | NA | NA | TRBJ1-3 | TRBV6-5 | 14
CSGSMNTEAFF | NA | NA | TRBJ1-1 | TRBV29-1 | 11
CASSGQGTVLYGYTF | TRBD1 | NA | TRBJ1-2 | TRBV7-9 | 15
CSASQAGRITGELFF | TRBD2 | NA | TRBJ2-2 | TRBV20-1 | 15
CASSQDGLVYNEQFF | NA | NA | TRBJ2-1 | TRBV3-1/TRBV3-2 | 15
CASSIDPNTEAFF | NA | NA | TRBJ1-1 | TRBV19 | 13
CASMHPGGNTEAFF | NA | NA | TRBJ1-1 | TRBV27 | 14
CASSFRTAPTYEQYF | NA | NA | TRBJ2-7 | TRBV5-8 | 15
CASSQDRFAHSGYNEQFF | NA | NA | TRBJ2-1 | TRBV4-2 | 18
CATASSVTNEKLFF | NA | NA | TRBJ1-4 | TRBV28 | 14
CASSLDRSDYGYTF | NA | NA | TRBJ1-2 | TRBV11-2 | 14
CASSQGGRNQPQHF | NA | NA | TRBJ1-5 | TRBV14 | 14
CASSLAGGGVTEAFF | NA | NA | TRBJ1-1 | TRBV5-4 | 15
CASSLGGPSYNEQFF | NA | NA | TRBJ2-1 | TRBV5-5 | 15
CASSTLAGVYNEQFF | TRBD2 | NA | TRBJ2-1 | TRBV7-3 | 15
CASSMGTANYGYTF | TRBD1 | NA | TRBJ1-2 | TRBV19 | 14
CASSYQGADTEAFF | TRBD1 | NA | TRBJ1-1 | TRBV6-6 | 14
CATSRDVAVSYEQYF | NA | NA | TRBJ2-7 | TRBV15 | 15
CASSVGQRNTEAFF | NA | NA | TRBJ1-1 | TRBV9 | 14
CASSPPGTGAYEQYF | TRBD1 | NA | TRBJ2-7 | TRBV25-1 | 15
CASSHTASGRASYEQYF | NA | once | TRBJ2-7 | TRBV7-9 | 17
CASRNTGAGELFF | TRBD1 | NA | TRBJ2-2 | TRBV27 | 13
CASRTGTGGNNEQFF | TRBD1 | NA | TRBJ2-1 | TRBV7-9 | 15
CASSQRPGTFYNEQFF | NA | NA | TRBJ2-1 | TRBV7-2 | 16
CASSLSLGRAETQYF | NA | NA | TRBJ2-5 | TRBV7-2 | 15
CASSTAVKTRAEAFF | NA | NA | TRBJ1-1 | TRBV6-5 | 15
CASSLWSNTEAFF | NA | NA | TRBJ1-1 | TRBV5-4 | 13
CSAAYENTIYF | NA | NA | TRBJ1-3 | TRBV20-1 | 11
CASSSVYSGNTIYF | NA | NA | TRBJ1-3 | TRBV7-2 | 14
CASSIFPNEQFF | NA | NA | TRBJ2-1 | TRBV19 | 12
CASSPYGIAARDGYTF | NA | NA | TRBJ1-2 | TRBV18 | 16
CASSNFLSGQGRSNYGYTF | TRBD1 | NA | TRBJ1-2 | TRBV6-2/TRBV6-3 | 19
CASSSGASNQPQHF | NA | NA | TRBJ1-5 | TRBV27 | 14